The rows below give T cell receptor beta chains drawn from one sample of a study of metastatic and nonmetastatic thyroid tumors. MiXCR re-clonotyped the PCR reads for TCRdb. Here the sample spans 30,000 to 35,000 clones, under 20% being singletons. The sample was blood. The receptors were sampled from a female donor with papillary thyroid cancer or a benign thyroid nodule (not recorded which). Some clones in this sample may be carry-over from other donors' samples. CDR3s include the opening cysteine and the closing phenylalanine or tryptophan. The order of the fields is CDR3 length, J gene, D gene, V gene, clone size, CDR3 DNA, CDR3 protein. The D gene is left open where the match is weak. The listing skips clone size in some rows; elsewhere it reads once, few, many or a size class.

>15|TRBJ1-2|NA|TRBV19|many
TGTGCCAGTAGTCTCACCGGGGGTAGTAACTATGGCTACACCTTC
CASSLTGGSNYGYTF
>17|TRBJ2-5|TRBD1|TRBV11-2|many
TGTGCCAGCAGCTACCCGGGACAGGGGGCCCTTCAAGAGACCCAGTACTTC
CASSYPGQGALQETQYF
>11|TRBJ2-7|NA|TRBV6-1|medium-sized
TGTGCCAGCAGTGAAATCTACGAGCAGTACTTC
CASSEIYEQYF
>17|TRBJ2-2|NA|TRBV28|few
TGTGCCAGCAGTCCCGGTCCCGGCTGTGCGAACACCGGGGAGCTGTTTTTT
CASSPGPGCANTGELFF
>14|TRBJ1-1|NA|TRBV18|many
TGTGCCAGCTCACCGGGCCTTGGAAACACTGAAGCTTTCTTT
CASSPGLGNTEAFF
>14|TRBJ2-3|NA|TRBV7-6|many
TGTGCCAGCAGCTTACAGGGATCAACAGATACGCAGTATTTT
CASSLQGSTDTQYF
>14|TRBJ1-2|NA|TRBV27|NA
TGTGCCAGCAGCTTGGGCGGGACCCACCCCGGCTACACCTTC
CASSLGGTHPGYTF
>15|TRBJ1-1|NA|TRBV6-1|many
TGTGCCAGCAGTTTAATGGCAGGGCCAGGGACTGAAGCTTTCTTT
CASSLMAGPGTEAFF
>15|TRBJ2-1|TRBD1|TRBV20-1|NA
TGCAGTGCTAGTTTACCGGGACAGGGCTACAATGAGCAGTTCTTC
CSASLPGQGYNEQFF
>16|TRBJ2-6|NA|TRBV6-1|many
TGTGCCAGCAGTGAATTTTCCCCTTCTGGGGCCAACGTCCTGACTTTC
CASSEFSPSGANVLTF
>19|TRBJ2-4|TRBD2|TRBV10-2|NA
TGCGCCAGCAGTGGCCCCCCTGGGGTAGCGGGAGTAGCCAAAAACATTCAGTACTTC
CASSGPPGVAGVAKNIQYF
>13|TRBJ2-3|NA|TRBV5-1|many
TGCGCCAGCACCTTGGTCCCCCAAGATACGCAGTATTTT
CASTLVPQDTQYF
>14|TRBJ1-2|TRBD1|TRBV12-3/TRBV12-4|many
TGTGCCAGCAGGCCGGGACAGAGAATGGTTGGCTACACCTTC
CASRPGQRMVGYTF
>14|TRBJ2-1|TRBD2|TRBV27|many
TGTGCCAGCACACTAGCGGGTAACTACAATGAGCAGTTCTTC
CASTLAGNYNEQFF
>14|TRBJ2-7|NA|TRBV4-2|NA
TGTGCCAGCAGCCAATCTACTAGCTCCTACGAGCAGTACTTC
CASSQSTSSYEQYF
>14|TRBJ1-1|TRBD1|TRBV12-3/TRBV12-4|NA
TGTGCCAGCAGCCCCCCCGGGACAGTCCCTGAAGCTTTCTTT
CASSPPGTVPEAFF
>16|TRBJ2-3|NA|TRBV7-2|many
TGTGCCAGCAGCTTTCCAGGGCCCCACACACGAGATACGCAGTATTTT
CASSFPGPHTRDTQYF
>15|TRBJ2-1|TRBD2|TRBV9|many
TGTGCCAGCAGCTCTCTAGCGGGAGGTGTCGATGAGCAGTTCTTC
CASSSLAGGVDEQFF
>17|TRBJ2-1|TRBD2|TRBV6-2/TRBV6-3|few
TGTGCCAGCAGGCCCCCGGGACTAGAGGGAGTGGGAAATGAGCAGTTCTTC
CASRPPGLEGVGNEQFF
>17|TRBJ1-3|TRBD1|TRBV5-1|many
TGCGCCAGCAGCTTGGCCGCGACAGGGTACTCTGGAAACACCATATATTTT
CASSLAATGYSGNTIYF
>14|TRBJ1-1|NA|TRBV11-2|many
TGTGCCAGCAGCTTTCATAAGGGGAACACTGAAGCTTTCTTT
CASSFHKGNTEAFF
>15|TRBJ2-7|NA|TRBV27|few
TGTGCCAGCAGTTCCGGGCAGGGTAATCTCTACGAGCAGTACTTC
CASSSGQGNLYEQYF
>15|TRBJ1-1|NA|TRBV3-1|many
TGTGCCAGCAGCCAAGGGGATGGAGGGGCTACTGAAGCTTTCTTT
CASSQGDGGATEAFF
>17|TRBJ2-5|TRBD2|TRBV6-1|few
TGTGCCAGCAGCACCGACCATAGCGGGAGGGGGGAAGAGACCCAGTACTTC
CASSTDHSGRGEETQYF
>15|TRBJ2-3|NA|TRBV9|many
TGTGCCAGCAGCGTTGGAACCACCGACGGAGATACGCAGTATTTT
CASSVGTTDGDTQYF
>15|TRBJ2-2|NA|TRBV6-1|many
TGTGCCAGCAGTGACCTCGGACGGCGCACCGGGGAGCTGTTTTTT
CASSDLGRRTGELFF
>15|TRBJ1-1|NA|TRBV7-2|many
TGTGCCAGCAGCCCAATGGCGACGGCCAACACTGAAGCTTTCTTT
CASSPMATANTEAFF
>15|TRBJ2-7|TRBD2|TRBV6-1|medium-sized
TGTGCCAGCAGTTCTAGCGGGAGGTCCTCCTACGAGCAGTACTTC
CASSSSGRSSYEQYF
>16|TRBJ2-7|TRBD2|TRBV20-1|many
TGCAGTGCTAGAGGCATTACTAGCGGGAGTAGGTACGAGCAGTACTTC
CSARGITSGSRYEQYF
>16|TRBJ1-1|NA|TRBV13|NA
TGTGCCAGCAGCTCAAGGACGGAGAATTTGAACACTGAAGCTTTCTTT
CASSSRTENLNTEAFF
>12|TRBJ1-1|TRBD1|TRBV20-1|NA
TGCACCCTGGGACAGGGGTACACTGAAGCTTTCTTT
CTLGQGYTEAFF
>13|TRBJ2-1|NA|TRBV7-3|NA
TGTGCCAGCAGCTTATGGGGTGTCAATGAGCAGTTCTTC
CASSLWGVNEQFF
>18|TRBJ2-1|TRBD2|TRBV29-1|many
TGCAGCGTTGCTGGACTAGCGGGAAAAGGCCTTTTAGTCACTGAGCAGTTCTTC
CSVAGLAGKGLLVTEQFF
>13|TRBJ1-6|NA|TRBV6-4|many
TGTGCCAGCAGTGAGGAGGGCGATTCACCCCTCCACTTT
CASSEEGDSPLHF
>14|TRBJ1-2|NA|TRBV6-1|many
TGTGCCAGCAGCCCGACCTCAGGGGTCTATGGCTACACCTTC
CASSPTSGVYGYTF
>13|TRBJ2-7|NA|TRBV24-1|many
TGTGCCACCAGTGATGCGGGTTTAGACGAGCAGTACTTC
CATSDAGLDEQYF
>16|TRBJ2-1|TRBD2|TRBV11-1|few
TGTGCCAGCAGCTTGGATCTAGCGGGAGGAATATATGAGCAGTTCTTC
CASSLDLAGGIYEQFF
>13|TRBJ2-2|NA|TRBV7-9|many
TGTGCCAGCAGCTTGAGCTACACCGGGGAGCTGTTTTTT
CASSLSYTGELFF
>14|TRBJ1-3|TRBD1|TRBV3-1|many
TGTGCCAGCAGCCAACAGACAGGGGTAGACACCATATATTTT
CASSQQTGVDTIYF
>15|TRBJ1-3|TRBD1|TRBV28|few
TGTGCCACCAACGCATTACAGGGGCCTGGAAACACCATATATTTT
CATNALQGPGNTIYF
>16|TRBJ2-2|TRBD2|TRBV4-3|many
TGCGCCAGCAGCCACCCCGGACTAGCCCCCACCGGGGAGCTGTTTTTT
CASSHPGLAPTGELFF
>13|TRBJ1-5|NA|TRBV20-1|NA
TGCAGTGCTAGGCATGACGGCAATCAGCCCCAGCATTTT
CSARHDGNQPQHF
>15|TRBJ1-1|TRBD1|TRBV18|many
TGTGCCAGCTCACCACCGATCCAGGGGGACACTGAAGCTTTCTTT
CASSPPIQGDTEAFF
>15|TRBJ2-1|TRBD2|TRBV3-1|many
TGTGCCAGCAGCCTCACTAGCGGGAGTACAAATGAGCAGTTCTTC
CASSLTSGSTNEQFF
>16|TRBJ1-4|NA|TRBV2|many
TGTGCCAGCAGTGACAGGGACCCGCGGGATAATGAAAAACTGTTTTTT
CASSDRDPRDNEKLFF
>14|TRBJ2-1|TRBD1|TRBV4-1|many
TGCGCCAGCAGCCTCCTCGGGACAGAGGCTGAGCAGTTCTTC
CASSLLGTEAEQFF
>22|TRBJ2-5|TRBD2|TRBV5-4|many
TGTGCCAGCAGCTCTGGCGGCTGGCCCGGGACTAGCGGGACATGCCGCCAAGAGACCCAGTACTTC
CASSSGGWPGTSGTCRQETQYF
>13|TRBJ1-1|TRBD1|TRBV5-1|NA
TGCGCCAGCAGCAAGGACAGGGTAGGGGAAGCTTTCTTT
CASSKDRVGEAFF
>20|TRBJ2-3|TRBD2|TRBV6-6|many
TGTGCCAGCAGTTACTCGCCGGGACTAGCGTTGGGGAGGGACACAGATACGCAGTATTTT
CASSYSPGLALGRDTDTQYF
>16|TRBJ2-7|NA|TRBV5-4|many
TGTGCCAGCAGCTTGGCAGGATCCTCAGGGTACTACGAGCAGTACTTC
CASSLAGSSGYYEQYF
>14|TRBJ2-1|TRBD1|TRBV28|many
TGTGCCAGCAGTTTATATGGGACAGGGGACGAGCAGTTCTTC
CASSLYGTGDEQFF
>15|TRBJ2-7|NA|TRBV6-2/TRBV6-3|NA
TGTGCCAGCAGTCACCAGGCGGACAGCTCCTACGAGCAGTACTTC
CASSHQADSSYEQYF
>14|TRBJ2-3|NA|TRBV7-2|many
TGTGCCAGCAGCCCATCGTTGGGGGCAGATACGCAGTATTTT
CASSPSLGADTQYF
>15|TRBJ1-1|NA|TRBV4-3|many
TGCGCCAGCAGCCAAGACCTGGGGGCGGGGAAGTTGACTTTCTTT
CASSQDLGAGKLTFF
>17|TRBJ1-1|NA|TRBV7-9|many
TGTGCCAGCAGCGTCCACTTCCTTGGGGGGCCAAAGCGAGAAGCTTTCTTT
CASSVHFLGGPKREAFF